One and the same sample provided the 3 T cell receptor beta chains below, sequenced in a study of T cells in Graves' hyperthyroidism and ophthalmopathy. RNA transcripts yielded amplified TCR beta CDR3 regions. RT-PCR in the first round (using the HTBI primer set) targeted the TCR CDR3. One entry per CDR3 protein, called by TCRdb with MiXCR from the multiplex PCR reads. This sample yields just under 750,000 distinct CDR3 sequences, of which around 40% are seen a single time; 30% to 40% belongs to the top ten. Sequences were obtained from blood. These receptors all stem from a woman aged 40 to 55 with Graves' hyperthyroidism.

In DNA, the CDR3 is TGTGCCAGCAGCTTAGCGGTGGGCACCAACACTGAAGCTTTCTTT. Protein: CASSLAVGTNTEAFF. The chain couples TRBV7-2 to TRBJ1-1; no definite D call. V dropped 0 bases and J dropped 2 bases, with 10 bases sitting between them. Germline CDR1 is SGHTA and CDR2 is FQGNSA. This CDR3 spans 15 amino acids.

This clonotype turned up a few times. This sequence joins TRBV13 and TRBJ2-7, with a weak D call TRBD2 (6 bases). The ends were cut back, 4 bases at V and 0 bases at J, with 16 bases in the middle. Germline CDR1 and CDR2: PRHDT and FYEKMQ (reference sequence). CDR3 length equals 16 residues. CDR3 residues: CASSWGTHDPSYEQYF. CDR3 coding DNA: TGTGCCAGCAGCTGGGGGACTCACGATCCCTCCTACGAGCAGTACTTC.

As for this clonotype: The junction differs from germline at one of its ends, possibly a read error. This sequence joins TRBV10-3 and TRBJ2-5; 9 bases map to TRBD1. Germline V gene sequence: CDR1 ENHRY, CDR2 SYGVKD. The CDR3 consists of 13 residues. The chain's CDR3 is CATSAPGQGTQYF. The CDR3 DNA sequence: TGTGCCACCAGTGCCCCGGGACAGGGGACCCAGTACTTC.